The 22 T cell receptor beta chains below were found in one sample sequenced in a study of T cell responses to AZD1222 COVID-19 vaccine. Libraries were prepared by immunoSEQ multiplex PCR; TCRdb keeps only in-frame clonotypes and omits some of them. The sample carries tens of thousands of clones, 75% to 95% recorded once. The sequenced sample was peripheral blood, obtained 28 days after the second AZD1222 dose. These receptors all stem from an adult who received the AZD1222 COVID-19 vaccine.

V is TRBV27 and J is TRBJ2-6, with TRBD1 identical over 8 bases. V dropped 6 bases and J dropped 2; count of bases not matched to a gene: 6. The CDR3 length is 16 residues. The germline CDR1 and CDR2 sequences are MNHEY and SMNVEV (reference sequence). CDR3 bases: TGTGCCAGCAGGCCAGGGGGCGCAACTGGGGCCAACGTCCTGACTTTC. Its translation: CASRPGGATGANVLTF.

This clone was recorded once. This chain joins TRBV27 and TRBJ1-2; perhaps TRBD1 as D (5 bases). The CDR3 loop spans 13 amino acids. V was pared by 3 bases and J by 7 bases, with 12 bases between. Germline CDR1 is MNHEY and CDR2 is SMNVEV (reference sequence). CDR3 coding DNA: TGTGCCAGCAGTTTTGATAGGGGCGGTGGCTACACCTTC. This encodes CASSFDRGGGYTF.

This chain connects TRBV7-2 to TRBJ2-5; 11 positions match TRBD1. The V and J ends lost 4 bases and 5 bases, in that order; junction bases with no gene match: 6. CDR3 length: 15 residues. CDR1 and CDR2 (germline): SGHTA, FQGNSA. The CDR3 DNA sequence: TGTGCCAGCAGCTCCGGGACAGGGGGTCGGGAGACCCAGTACTTC. Translated, it gives CASSSGTGGRETQYF.

The CDR3 reads CASSYVASGPPEQFF. The DNA of the CDR3 is TGTGCCAGCAGTTACGTCGCTAGCGGACCTCCCGAGCAGTTCTTC. V usage is TRBV6-5 and J usage is TRBJ2-1, with 7 bases identical to TRBD2. With V trimmed by 2 bases and J by 10 bases, 11 bases remained unmatched. Germline V lookup: CDR1 MNHEY, CDR2 SVGAGI. The CDR3 is made up of 15 amino acids.

The chain couples TRBV7-2 to TRBJ1-1; TRBD1 agrees at 8 bases. CDR3 length: 14 residues. Germline CDR1 SGHTA, CDR2 FQGNSA. Unmatched junction bases numbered 6, after V lost 4 bases and J lost 5 bases. The CDR3 sequence: CASSSHRGGTEAFF. CDR3 in DNA: TGTGCCAGCAGCTCCCACAGGGGGGGGACTGAAGCTTTCTTT. The full variable domain, in which reference TRBV7-2 and TRBJ1-1 provide the parts outside the CDR3, is GAGVSQSPSNKVTEKGKDVELRCDPISGHTALYWYRQSLGQGLEFLIYFQGNSAPDKSGLPSDRFSAERTGGSVSTLTIQRTQQEDSAVYLCASSSHRGGTEAFFGQGTRLTVV.

The chain links TRBV30 to TRBJ2-1, with 9 nucleotides matching TRBD2. Per the germline V gene, CDR1 is GTSNPN and CDR2 is SVGIG (reference sequence). V shed 3 bases and J 8 bases; nucleotides not matched to a gene: 11. The CDR3 is made up of 15 amino acids. The chain's CDR3 is CAWSSGTSLFYEQFF. DNA of the CDR3: TGTGCCTGGAGCAGCGGGACTAGCCTATTCTATGAGCAGTTCTTC.

V gene TRBV5-8 combines with J gene TRBJ1-2; 7 bases match TRBD1. V was clipped by 4 bases and J by 3 bases; unmatched bases: 3. CDR3 length equals 13 residues. In germline, CDR1 is SGHTS, CDR2 YDEGEE. The CDR3, as DNA: TGTGCCAGCAGCCCTGACAGGGACTATGGCTACACCTTC. Translation gives CASSPDRDYGYTF.

The chain is built from TRBV5-1 and TRBJ2-7, with 7 bases identical to TRBD2. The CDR3 is made up of 15 amino acids. CDR1 SGHRS and CDR2 YFSETQ come from the germline V gene. Trimming removed 5 bases from V and 3 bases from J; junction bases left unmatched: 11. CDR3 nucleotide sequence: TGCGCCAGCAGGCAACCGGGGGGTGCTATCTACGAGCAGTACTTC. Its protein product is CASRQPGGAIYEQYF.

The sample holds one count of this clone. The chain links TRBV5-4 to TRBJ2-3; D might be TRBD2 (6 bases). Trimming removed 1 base at V and 3 bases at J, with 18 bases between. Germline CDR1 reads SGHNT; CDR2 reads YYREEE (reference sequence). The CDR3 sequence is 17 residues long. This CDR3 reads CASSLTVTRDGTDTQYF. For the CDR3, the DNA is TGTGCCAGCAGCTTGACTGTGACTAGGGATGGGACAGATACGCAGTATTTT.

The rearrangement links TRBV27 to TRBJ1-2, with a tentative D call TRBD1 (5 bases). Trimming removed 6 bases from V and 6 bases from J, with 17 bases in between. Germline CDR1 and CDR2: MNHEY and SMNVEV (reference sequence). This CDR3 is built from 14 residues. The CDR3 DNA is TGTGCCAGCAGGGATTCCGGGACTAAGCATGGCTACACCTTC. Translating it yields CASRDSGTKHGYTF.

V and J are TRBV13 and TRBJ1-6; 7 nucleotides line up with TRBD1. V lost 4 bases and J lost 5; bases outside the gene matches: 11. The CDR3 covers 17 residues. Germline V gives CDR1 PRHDT, CDR2 FYEKMQ (reference sequence). The CDR3 bases are TGTGCCAGCAGCTCGGGACAGTTCATAGGGGATAATTCACCCCTCCACTTT. Protein sequence: CASSSGQFIGDNSPLHF.

CDR3 DNA sequence: TGTGCCAGCAGTTACTCGAGACAGAACACTGAAGCTTTCTTT. It codes for CASSYSRQNTEAFF. The chain couples TRBV6-2 or TRBV6-3 to TRBJ1-1; D is uncertain. The CDR3 length is 14 residues. V was trimmed by 0 bases and J by 1 base, leaving 6 bases between them. CDR1 is MNHEY, CDR2 SVGEGT, per germline.

The chain carries TRBV18 and TRBJ2-3; D is perhaps TRBD1 (5 bases). CDR3 length: 14 amino acids. With 3 bases removed from V and 5 bases from J, the gap between germline ends came to 12 bases. Germline loops: CDR1 KGHSH, CDR2 LQKENI. CDR3 sequence: CASSPPQGRDTQYF. CDR3 nucleotides: TGTGCCAGCTCACCCCCCCAGGGCCGAGATACGCAGTATTTT. Supplemented by reference TRBV18 and TRBJ2-3, the full variable domain reads NAGVMQNPRHLVRRRGQEARLRCSPMKGHSHVYWYRQLPEEGLKFMVYLQKENIIDESGMPKERFSAEFPKEGPSILRIQQVVRGDSAAYFCASSPPQGRDTQYFGPGTRLTVL.

Regarding this clone: A read error may be the cause here, since a much bigger clone is one base away. This chain uses TRBV7-8 with TRBJ2-7; D gene unclear. Germline V gene lookup returns CDR1 SGHVS and CDR2 FQNEAQ. This CDR3 has 12 amino acids. V lost 3 bases, J lost 3 bases, and 6 bases lay in between. In DNA, the CDR3 is TGTGCCAGCAGCTTTAACCACTACGAGCAGTACTTC. Amino acid sequence: CASSFNHYEQYF.

CDR3 sequence (DNA): TGTGCCAGCAGCCCGGACACCTCTGGAAACACCATATATTTT. This codes for CASSPDTSGNTIYF. This rearrangement joins TRBV7-9 to TRBJ1-3, with D possibly TRBD1 on 5 matching bases. This CDR3 is built from 14 residues. Between the trimmed V and J ends, which lost 5 bases and 0 bases, there was a span of 8 bases. Germline V lookup: CDR1 SEHNR, CDR2 FQNEAQ (reference sequence).

The chain combines TRBV7-8 with TRBJ2-7; 8 nucleotides line up with TRBD2. V gave up 5 bases and J gave up 4 bases; unmatched junction bases: 10. This CDR3 comprises 15 residues. Germline CDR1 SGHVS, CDR2 FQNEAQ. CDR3 in DNA: TGTGCCAGCAGCCCGCACTCGGGGGGGGAATACGAGCAGTACTTC. This encodes CASSPHSGGEYEQYF.

This clone came up once. The rearrangement uses TRBV3-1 (or the pseudogene TRBV3-2) and TRBJ1-4; D is unresolved. V was clipped by 0 bases and J by 8 bases, with 7 bases between them. The CDR3 length is 13 residues. CDR1 is LGHDT, CDR2 YNNKEL, per germline (reference sequence). This CDR3 is CASSQDYGEKLFF. The CDR3 DNA reads as TGTGCCAGCAGCCAAGATTATGGGGAAAAACTGTTTTTT.

This sequence joins TRBV7-3 and TRBJ2-2, with 10 positions matching TRBD1. The CDR3 has 15 residues. Germline CDR1 SGHTA, CDR2 FQGTGA. The ends lost 5 bases at V and 4 bases at J; junction bases unmatched: 4. This CDR3 is CASSPRDRGTGELFF. The CDR3, as DNA: TGTGCCAGCAGCCCCCGGGACAGGGGCACCGGGGAGCTGTTTTTT.

This chain connects TRBV7-2 to TRBJ2-4, with 9 bases that match TRBD2. Germline V gene lookup returns CDR1 SGHTA and CDR2 FQGNSA. After removal of 5 bases from V and 0 bases from J, the junction contained 2 bases not matched to a gene. This CDR3 spans 15 amino acids. CDR3 region: CASSQAGGAKNIQYF. The CDR3 DNA follows: TGTGCCAGCAGCCAAGCGGGAGGAGCCAAAAACATTCAGTACTTC.

The sample holds a few counts of this clone. The chain uses TRBV18 and TRBJ2-2; D uncertain. The CDR3 covers 13 residues. The germline gives CDR1 KGHSH, CDR2 LQKENI. V was cut by 4 bases and J by 5 bases, with 8 bases left in between. CDR3 DNA sequence: TGTGCCAGCTCACTCCAGGAGACCGGGGAGCTGTTTTTT. This codes for CASSLQETGELFF.

This clone was picked up a small number of times. In DNA, the CDR3 is TGTGCCAGCAGTTACGGCTCGGACAGGAACACCGGGGAGCTGTTTTTT. Its protein product is CASSYGSDRNTGELFF. V usage is TRBV6-5 and J usage is TRBJ2-2, with D perhaps TRBD1 (6 bases). CDR1 is MNHEY and CDR2 is SVGAGI in the germline V gene. There are 16 residues in the CDR3. Trimming took off 2 bases at V and 1 base at J, with 11 bases between the two ends.

The gene calls are TRBV5-8 and TRBJ1-5; perhaps TRBD1 as D (6 bases). Trimming stripped 4 bases from V and 4 bases from J, with 9 bases between. Germline V lookup: CDR1 SGHTS, CDR2 YDEGEE. The CDR3 has 13 amino acids. CDR3 sequence (DNA): TGTGCCAGCAGCCCCGACAGGAATCAGCCCCAGCATTTT. This translates into CASSPDRNQPQHF.